This TCR beta chain emerged from a study of shared clonotypes between healthy human individuals. As for the study in general: The composition of the donors was two women and three men aged 18 to 49.

TCRdb keeps only in-frame clones here, not all; method: immunoSEQ multiplex PCR. The data contain over a million clones, about three quarters of them singletons. This clone has a single count. Those who donated were healthy HIV-negative adults, with no recent acute infections or vaccinations reported. Naive CD45RA+ and memory CD45RA-negative subsets were split from CD4+ cells. V lost 5 bases to trimming and J lost 5 bases, with 12 bases between them. The CDR3 runs to 14 residues. The germline CDR1 and CDR2 sequences are SGHTA and FQGTGA. This sequence originates from a young man in good health. The material sequenced was memory CD4+ T cells sorted from blood. Subset here: CD45RA-negative fraction. The V gene is TRBV7-3, the J gene TRBJ2-2; D gene ambiguous. In DNA, the CDR3 is TGTGCCAGCAGCCCCGAACAGACGACCGGGGAGCTGTTTTTT. Translating gives CASSPEQTTGELFF.